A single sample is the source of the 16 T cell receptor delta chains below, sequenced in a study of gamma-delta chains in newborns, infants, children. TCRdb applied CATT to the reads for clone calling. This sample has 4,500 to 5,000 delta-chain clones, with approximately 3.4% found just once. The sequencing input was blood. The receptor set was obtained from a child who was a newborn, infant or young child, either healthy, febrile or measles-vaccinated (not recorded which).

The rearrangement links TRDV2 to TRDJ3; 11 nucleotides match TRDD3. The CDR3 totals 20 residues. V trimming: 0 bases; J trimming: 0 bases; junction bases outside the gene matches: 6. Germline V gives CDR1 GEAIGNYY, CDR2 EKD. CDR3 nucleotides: TGTGCCTGTGACACCGTGGGGGATACGCTTAGCTCCTGGGACACCCGACAGATGTTTTTC. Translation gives CACDTVGDTLSSWDTRQMFF.

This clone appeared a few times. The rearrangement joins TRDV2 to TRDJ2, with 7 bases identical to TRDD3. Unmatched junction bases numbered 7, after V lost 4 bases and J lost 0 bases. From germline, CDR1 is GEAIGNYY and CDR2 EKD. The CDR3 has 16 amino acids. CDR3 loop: CACERVGDTLTAQLFF. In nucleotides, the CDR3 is TGTGCCTGTGAAAGGGTTGGGGATACTTTGACAGCACAACTCTTCTTT.

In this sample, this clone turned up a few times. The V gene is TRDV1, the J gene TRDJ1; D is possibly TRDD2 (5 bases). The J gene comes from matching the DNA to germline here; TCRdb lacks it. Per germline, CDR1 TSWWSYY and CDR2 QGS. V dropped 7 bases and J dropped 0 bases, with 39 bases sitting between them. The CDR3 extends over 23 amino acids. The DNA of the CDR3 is TGTGCTCTTGTGCCTATTCCCCTTCGAGGCTGGCGGTTACCCGCCCTGTACACCGATAAACTCATCTTT. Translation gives CALVPIPLRGWRLPALYTDKLIF.

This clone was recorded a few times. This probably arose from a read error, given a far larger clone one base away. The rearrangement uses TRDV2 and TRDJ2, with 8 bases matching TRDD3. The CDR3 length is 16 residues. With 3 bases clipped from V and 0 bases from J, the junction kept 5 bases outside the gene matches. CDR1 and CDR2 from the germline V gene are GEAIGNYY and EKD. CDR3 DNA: TGTGCCTGTGACGTACAGGGGGATACTTTGACAGCACAACTCTTCTTT. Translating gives CACDVQGDTLTAQLFF.

The CDR3 loop reads CALGPSVGDTGYTDKLIF. The CDR3 nucleotides are TGTGCTCTTGGGCCATCAGTGGGGGATACGGGGTACACCGATAAACTCATCTTT. The chain uses TRDV1 and TRDJ1, with TRDD3 matching 11 bases. V was clipped by 5 bases and J by 0 bases; unmatched bases: 11. The germline V gene encodes CDR1 TSWWSYY and CDR2 QGS. The CDR3 is 18 residues long.

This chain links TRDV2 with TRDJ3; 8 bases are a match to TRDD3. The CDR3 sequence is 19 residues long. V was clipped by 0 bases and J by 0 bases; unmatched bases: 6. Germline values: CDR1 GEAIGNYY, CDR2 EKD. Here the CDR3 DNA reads TGTGCCTGTGACACCGGATGGGGGATCGACTCCTGGGACACCCGACAGATGTTTTTC. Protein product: CACDTGWGIDSWDTRQMFF.

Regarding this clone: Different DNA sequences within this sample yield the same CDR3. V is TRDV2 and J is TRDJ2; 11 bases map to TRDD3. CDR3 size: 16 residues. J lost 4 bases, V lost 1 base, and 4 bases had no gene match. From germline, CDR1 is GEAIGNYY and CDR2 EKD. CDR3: CACDTLGDTSTAQLFF. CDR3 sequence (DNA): TGTGCCTGTGACACTCTGGGGGATACTTCGACAGCACAACTCTTCTTT.

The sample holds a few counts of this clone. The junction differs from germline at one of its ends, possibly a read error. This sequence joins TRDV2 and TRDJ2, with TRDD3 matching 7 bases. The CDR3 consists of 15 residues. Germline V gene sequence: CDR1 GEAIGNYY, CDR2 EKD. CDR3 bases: TGTGCCTGTGACTCTCTACTGGGGATGACAACACAACTCTTCTTT. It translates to CACDSLLGMTTQLFF.

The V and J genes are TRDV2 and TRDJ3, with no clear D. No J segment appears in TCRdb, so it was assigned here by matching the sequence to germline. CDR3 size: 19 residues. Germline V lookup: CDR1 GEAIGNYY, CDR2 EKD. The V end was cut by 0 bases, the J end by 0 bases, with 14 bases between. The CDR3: CACDTEGLISSWDTRQMFF. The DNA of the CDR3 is TGTGCCTGTGACACCGAAGGTCTTATCAGCTCCTGGGACACCCGACAGATGTTTTTC.

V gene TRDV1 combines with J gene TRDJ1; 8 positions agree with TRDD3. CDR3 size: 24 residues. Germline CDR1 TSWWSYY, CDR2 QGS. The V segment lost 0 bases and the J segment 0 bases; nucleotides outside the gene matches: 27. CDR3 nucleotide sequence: TGTGCTCTTGGGGAACTCCGTCACCTACTATTGGGCGTACTGGGGGTCCTTGACACCGATAAACTCATCTTT. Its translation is CALGELRHLLLGVLGVLDTDKLIF.

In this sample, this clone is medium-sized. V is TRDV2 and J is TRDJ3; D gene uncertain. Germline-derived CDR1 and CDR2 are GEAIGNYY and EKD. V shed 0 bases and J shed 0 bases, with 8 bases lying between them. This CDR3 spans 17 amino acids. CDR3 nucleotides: TGTGCCTGTGACACCGCGGAGGGCTCCTGGGACACCCGACAGATGTTTTTC. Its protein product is CACDTAEGSWDTRQMFF.

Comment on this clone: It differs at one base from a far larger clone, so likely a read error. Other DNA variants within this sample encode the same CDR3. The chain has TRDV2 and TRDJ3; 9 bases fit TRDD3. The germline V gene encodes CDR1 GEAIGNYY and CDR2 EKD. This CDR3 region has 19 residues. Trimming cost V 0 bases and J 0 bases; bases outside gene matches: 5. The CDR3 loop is CACDTVMGDSSWDTRQMFF. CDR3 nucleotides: TGTGCCTGTGACACCGTAATGGGGGATAGCTCCTGGGACACCCGACAGATGTTTTTC.

CDR3 protein: CACDKGIALTAQLFF. The CDR3 DNA reads TGTGCCTGTGACAAAGGGATAGCTTTGACAGCACAACTCTTCTTT. J is TRDJ2 and V is TRDV2; tentatively, D is TRDD3 (6 bases). This CDR3 is 15 amino acids long. V was clipped by 2 bases and J by 0 bases, with 9 bases between them. Germline lookup yields CDR1 GEAIGNYY and CDR2 EKD.

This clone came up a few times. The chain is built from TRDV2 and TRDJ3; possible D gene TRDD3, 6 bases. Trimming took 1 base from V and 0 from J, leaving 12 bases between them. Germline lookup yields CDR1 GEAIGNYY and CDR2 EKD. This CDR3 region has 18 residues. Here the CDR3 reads CACDTGGRSSWDTRQMFF. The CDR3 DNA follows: TGTGCCTGTGACACTGGGGGTCGAAGCTCCTGGGACACCCGACAGATGTTTTTC.

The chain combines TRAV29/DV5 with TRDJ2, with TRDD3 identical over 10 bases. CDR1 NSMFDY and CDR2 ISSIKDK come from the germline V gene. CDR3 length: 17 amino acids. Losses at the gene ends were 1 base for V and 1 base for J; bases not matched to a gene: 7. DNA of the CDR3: TGTGCAGCAAGCTACTGGGGGATCCGTCATTTGACAGCACAACTCTTCTTT. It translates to CAASYWGIRHLTAQLFF.

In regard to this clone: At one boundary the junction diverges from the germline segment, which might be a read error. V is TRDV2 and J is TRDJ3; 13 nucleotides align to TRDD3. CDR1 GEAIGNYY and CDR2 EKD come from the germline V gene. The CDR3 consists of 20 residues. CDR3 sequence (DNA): TGTGCCTGTGACACTTTACTGGGGGATACGCGCTCCCGGGACACCCGACAGATGTTTTTC. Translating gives CACDTLLGDTRSRDTRQMFF.